These 11 T cell receptor beta chains came from one sample sequenced in a study of T-cell reconstitution after alpha-beta-depleted transplantation in children. Researchers prepared the TCRbeta library using unique molecular identifiers, the study reports. One entry per CDR3 protein results from TCRdb running MiXCR on the PCR reads. The sample records about 870,000 distinct CDR3 sequences, 15% to 20% being singletons. Specimen: PBMCs, mostly from graft donor cells, collected 360 days after TCRalphabeta/CD19-depleted stem cell transplant. The receptors were sampled from a male patient under 18 who had a stem cell transplant for acute lymphoblastic leukemia, so the T cells may come from the graft donor.

This clonotype came up a few times. The chain joins TRBV7-2 to TRBJ2-7, with D maybe TRBD2 (5 bases). V shed 6 bases and J shed 2 bases, with 17 bases lying between them. Germline loops: CDR1 SGHTA, CDR2 FQGNSA. The CDR3 sequence is 15 residues long. The CDR3 DNA reads TGTGCCAGCAGGGGTAGTTTGAGGGATCCCTACGAGCAGTACTTC. It yields the protein CASRGSLRDPYEQYF.

This chain joins TRBV28 and TRBJ2-7, with D possibly being TRBD2 (6 bases). Trimming left V 6 bases short and J 5 bases short, with 20 bases between. Germline values: CDR1 MDHEN, CDR2 SYDVKM. The CDR3 totals 15 residues. The CDR3 DNA reads TGTGCCAGCAGAGGGCTTTTGCGGGAACCCGACGAGCAGTACTTC. Translated, it gives CASRGLLREPDEQYF.

The CDR3 here is CSARDSSQLLINSPLHF. In DNA, the CDR3 is TGCAGTGCTAGAGATAGTTCACAGCTCCTAATTAATTCACCCCTCCACTTT. This chain uses TRBV20-1 with TRBJ1-6; D is unresolved. Trimming stripped 0 bases from V and 6 bases from J, with 18 bases between. Germline-derived CDR1 and CDR2 are DFQATT and SNEGSKA (reference sequence). The CDR3 is 17 residues long.

This sequence joins TRBV19 and TRBJ2-1; D possibly corresponds to TRBD1 (5 bases). V gave up 10 bases and J gave up 3 bases, with 19 bases separating them. This CDR3 is built from 15 residues. Germline V gene lookup returns CDR1 LNHDA and CDR2 SQIVND (reference sequence). The CDR3 protein is CATHHRMGFYNEQFF. CDR3 in DNA: TGTGCCACCCACCACAGGATGGGGTTCTACAATGAGCAGTTCTTC. Together with reference TRBV19 and TRBJ2-1, the CDR3 gives the full variable domain: DGGITQSPKYLFRKEGQNVTLSCEQNLNHDAMYWYRQDPGQGLRLIYYSQIVNDFQKGDIAEGYSVSREKKESFPLTVTSAQKNPTAFYLCATHHRMGFYNEQFFGPGTRLTVL.

The rearrangement joins TRBV7-2 to TRBJ2-7; 9 bases are a match to TRBD1. J was trimmed by 5 bases and V by 1 base; bases with no gene match: 6. This CDR3 spans 15 amino acids. Per germline, CDR1 SGHTA and CDR2 FQGNSA. The CDR3, as DNA: TGTGCCAGCAGCTTAGTCCACAGGGGGCGGGACGAGCAGTACTTC. It specifies CASSLVHRGRDEQYF.

The chain is built from TRBV12-3 or TRBV12-4 and TRBJ2-3; 7 nucleotides agree with TRBD1. The CDR3 runs to 16 residues. V lost 5 bases to trimming and J lost 4 bases; unmatched junction nucleotides: 12. CDR3 DNA: TGTGCCAGCAGTGTCCCCGGGACAGACGTGGCAGATACGCAGTATTTT. Translating gives CASSVPGTDVADTQYF.

The chain couples TRBV3-1 to TRBJ1-1; D call uncertain. The CDR3 has 12 residues. Germline loops: CDR1 LGHDT, CDR2 YNNKEL (reference sequence). V lost 7 bases, J lost 5 bases, and 11 bases lay in between. CDR3 coding DNA: TGTGCCAGCACCACCAAGGAGACTGAAGCTTTCTTT. As protein: CASTTKETEAFF.

V gene TRBV5-6 combines with J gene TRBJ1-1; no reliable D call. V was clipped by 4 bases and J by 5 bases, with 15 bases between them. The CDR3 consists of 14 residues. Per germline, CDR1 SGHDT and CDR2 YYEEEE. CDR3 region: CASSLPDGGTEAFF. The DNA for the CDR3 is TGTGCCAGCAGCCTTCCGGACGGCGGGACTGAAGCTTTCTTT.

A few counts support this clonotype. The chain joins TRBV5-1 to TRBJ2-7; the D gene could be TRBD1 or TRBD2 (5 bases each). The germline gives CDR1 SGHRS, CDR2 YFSETQ. The CDR3 sequence is 14 residues long. V was clipped by 4 bases and J by 0 bases, with 11 bases between them. The CDR3 bases are TGCGCCAGCAGCCGCTGGGACGGCTCCTACGAGCAGTACTTC. Its translation is CASSRWDGSYEQYF.

This clonotype was counted a few times. This rearrangement joins TRBV20-1 to TRBJ1-6; 11 bases map to TRBD1. CDR1 and CDR2 from the germline V gene are DFQATT and SNEGSKA (reference sequence). The J segment lost 12 bases and the V segment lost 3 bases, leaving 7 bases of the junction unmatched. CDR3 length: 14 amino acids. In DNA form, the CDR3 reads TGCAGTGCTAGCGGGGACAGGGGGTTCAAACCCCTCCACTTT. This encodes CSASGDRGFKPLHF.

Comment on this clonotype: A much larger clonotype is one base distant, so this may be a read error. The chain recombines TRBV7-2 with TRBJ2-1; 8 bases align to TRBD2. The germline gives CDR1 SGHTA, CDR2 FQGNSA. The CDR3 extends over 16 amino acids. V was pared by 7 bases and J by 0 bases, with 8 bases of the junction left unmatched. The CDR3 sequence: CASTQASGSSYNEQFF. In nucleotides, the CDR3 is TGTGCCAGCACCCAAGCAAGCGGGAGCTCCTACAATGAGCAGTTCTTC.